This is a list of T cell receptor beta chains from one sample in a study of blood T cell repertoires in COVID-19. Only in-frame clones appear in the TCRdb table, and some are missing; sequencing was by immunoSEQ multiplex PCR. The top ten hold around 1% of the sample, which has around 290,000 clones, approximately 85% seen once. Material for sequencing was PBMCs or T cells enriched from blood (not recorded which). The receptors stem from a woman under 40 who had recovered from COVID-19. Each CDR3 is given with its conserved first and last residue. Each record gives: CDR3 protein, CDR3 DNA, D gene, J gene, V gene, clone size. The D gene is left open where the match is weak. A row's size may be missing; if present it is once, few, many or a size class.

CASSLRWGGYYGYTF	TGTGCCAGCAGTCTACGATGGGGGGGCTACTATGGCTACACCTTC	.	TRBJ1-2	TRBV27	.
CASSYSSTGHSYEQYF	TGTGCCAGCAGTTACTCTTCGACAGGCCACTCCTACGAGCAGTACTTC	.	TRBJ2-7	TRBV6-2/TRBV6-3	once
CASSQRQGSNQPQHF	TGTGCCAGCAGCCAGAGACAGGGTAGCAATCAGCCCCAGCATTTT	TRBD1	TRBJ1-5	TRBV2	.
CASSQDLLGIPGLAKDTQYF	TGTGCCAGCAGCCAAGATCTGCTAGGGATCCCGGGACTAGCGAAAGATACGCAGTATTTT	TRBD2	TRBJ2-3	TRBV3-1/TRBV3-2	.
CASSSQGSNSNQPQHF	TGTGCCAGTAGTAGTCAGGGATCTAATAGCAATCAGCCCCAGCATTTT	.	TRBJ1-5	TRBV19	few
CASSVGIGSGDVSQYF	TGTGCCAGCAGCGTAGGGATCGGGAGCGGGGACGTATCGCAGTATTTT	TRBD2	TRBJ2-3	TRBV9	.
CASSIQGANTEAFF	TGTGCCAGTAGTATTCAGGGTGCGAACACTGAAGCTTTCTTT	.	TRBJ1-1	TRBV19	.
CASSWAVHEQYF	TGTGCCAGCAGTTGGGCTGTCCACGAGCAGTACTTC	.	TRBJ2-7	TRBV28	.
CASSVSGNTEAFF	TGTGCCAGCAGCGTCTCGGGGAACACTGAAGCTTTCTTT	.	TRBJ1-1	TRBV9	.
CSVDTSTNTEAFF	TGCAGCGTTGACACATCCACAAACACTGAAGCTTTCTTT	.	TRBJ1-1	TRBV29-1	.
CASSLEQGGLNEQFF	TGCGCCAGCAGCTTGGAACAGGGGGGGCTCAATGAGCAGTTCTTC	.	TRBJ2-1	TRBV5-1	.
CAISVLAENTGELFF	TGTGCCATCAGTGTCCTAGCGGAGAACACCGGGGAGCTGTTTTTT	TRBD2	TRBJ2-2	TRBV10-3	.
CASSPTPGQANTEAFF	TGTGCCAGCTCACCTACCCCGGGACAGGCAAACACTGAAGCTTTCTTT	TRBD1	TRBJ1-1	TRBV18	.
CASSSYRGLVETQYF	TGTGCCAGCAGCTCATACAGGGGGCTAGTGGAGACCCAGTACTTC	TRBD1	TRBJ2-5	TRBV7-2	.
CASSPDRVDNQPQHF	TGTGCCAGCAGTCCGGACAGGGTCGACAATCAGCCCCAGCATTTT	TRBD1	TRBJ1-5	TRBV28	once
CASSPKTSGRSDEQFF	TGTGCCAGCAGTCCAAAGACTAGCGGGAGGTCAGATGAGCAGTTCTTC	TRBD2	TRBJ2-1	TRBV27	few
CASSLGTDVLGYTF	TGCGCCAGCAGCTTGGGGACTGACGTTTTGGGCTACACCTTC	.	TRBJ1-2	TRBV5-1	.
CASSYFVVPSILNSYEQYF	TGTGCCAGCAGTTACTTTGTGGTTCCCTCTATACTGAACTCCTACGAGCAGTACTTC	.	TRBJ2-7	TRBV6-2/TRBV6-3	.
CASSYSKWGDGYTF	TGTGCCAGCAGTTACTCGAAGTGGGGGGACGGCTACACCTTC	.	TRBJ1-2	TRBV6-5	.
CSVESYNEQFF	TGCAGCGTTGAGAGCTACAATGAGCAGTTCTTC	.	TRBJ2-1	TRBV29-1	.
CASRRLAQISYNEQFF	TGCGCCAGCAGGAGACTAGCACAAATCTCCTACAATGAGCAGTTCTTC	TRBD2	TRBJ2-1	TRBV4-1	.
CASSLAQWAGELFF	TGTGCCAGCAGCTTGGCACAGTGGGCCGGGGAGCTGTTTTTT	.	TRBJ2-2	TRBV5-4	.
CASSQEGTGEEKLFF	TGCGCCAGCAGCCAAGAAGGGACAGGGGAAGAAAAACTGTTTTTT	TRBD1	TRBJ1-4	TRBV4-3	.
CASSGSEQGQTNEKLFF	TGTGCCAGCAGTGGGTCGGAACAGGGTCAGACTAATGAAAAACTGTTTTTT	.	TRBJ1-4	TRBV2	.
CASSRQGSTEAFF	TGTGCCAGCAGTCGACAGGGAAGTACTGAAGCTTTCTTT	TRBD1	TRBJ1-1	TRBV12-3/TRBV12-4	.
CASSPQPGLNTEAFF	TGTGCCAGCTCACCACAGCCCGGGTTGAACACTGAAGCTTTCTTT	.	TRBJ1-1	TRBV18	.
CARSSGLAGLYEQYF	TGTGCCAGAAGCTCGGGACTAGCGGGGCTCTACGAGCAGTACTTC	TRBD2	TRBJ2-7	TRBV5-3	.
CAIRVSIFQGADYGYTF	TGTGCCATCAGGGTGTCCATTTTTCAGGGGGCAGACTATGGCTACACCTTC	TRBD1	TRBJ1-2	TRBV10-3	.
CASSIGGGLQETQYF	TGTGCCAGTAGTATAGGAGGAGGACTCCAAGAGACCCAGTACTTC	.	TRBJ2-5	TRBV19	.
CASRRETGMGTEAFF	TGTGCCAGCAGACGTGAGACAGGGATGGGCACTGAAGCTTTCTTT	TRBD1	TRBJ1-1	TRBV7-9	.
CASSPGGANEKLFF	TGCGCCAGCAGCCCGGGGGGGGCGAATGAAAAACTGTTTTTT	.	TRBJ1-4	TRBV5-1	.
CASTRTQTTRLNTGELFF	TGTGCCAGTACGCGGACCCAGACTACCCGATTGAACACCGGGGAGCTGTTTTTT	.	TRBJ2-2	TRBV19	.
CASSWTHQGADGYTF	TGTGCCAGCAGTTGGACCCACCAGGGGGCAGATGGCTACACCTTC	TRBD1	TRBJ1-2	TRBV11-3	few
CATSDLKAGDGNEKLFF	TGTGCCACCAGTGATTTGAAGGCGGGAGACGGAAATGAAAAACTGTTTTTT	.	TRBJ1-4	TRBV24-1	few
CASSPLFVDREQFF	TGTGCCAGCTCACCCCTTTTTGTTGACAGGGAGCAGTTCTTC	.	TRBJ2-1	TRBV18	.
CASSLAGSGATSTDTQYF	TGTGCCAGCAGCTTAGCGGGTAGCGGAGCTACTAGCACAGATACGCAGTATTTT	.	TRBJ2-3	TRBV7-9	.
CASSPGTGDEQFF	TGTGCCAGCAGCCCCGGGACAGGGGATGAGCAGTTCTTC	TRBD1	TRBJ2-1	TRBV11-3	.